One TCR beta chain is described in this entry. Antigen: not known. Germline CDR1 SGHRS, CDR2 YFSETQ. The CDR3 is 16 amino acids. V lost 4 bases, J lost 4 bases, and 7 bases stayed unmatched. This sample stems from a study of shared clonotypes between healthy human individuals. CD45RA-negative memory and CD45RA+ naive subsets were split from the CD4+ cells. Sequencing used immunoSEQ multiplex PCR; TCRdb keeps in-frame clones, though not all of them. The data hold over 400,000 clones, with more than 95% observed a single time. Regarding the study as a whole: An expected dependence of interdonor clonotype sharing on sequencing depth was noted. Generally, naive subsets came out with larger estimated richness than memory subsets.

What was sequenced was naive CD4+ T cells sorted from blood. Described subset: CD45RA+ positively selected. The gene calls are TRBV5-1 and TRBJ2-2; 10 bases map to TRBD2. The receptor was isolated from a woman aged 25 to 45 in good health. The CDR3 spells CASSPLAGVATGELFF. In DNA, the CDR3 is TGCGCCAGCAGCCCCCTAGCGGGAGTCGCCACCGGGGAGCTGTTTTTT.